This T cell receptor (beta chain) was sequenced for a study of shared clonotypes between healthy human individuals. Study overall: Two women and a few men aged 18 to 49 made up the donors.

There are 15 residues in the CDR3. Germline V gene lookup returns CDR1 GTSNPN and CDR2 SVGIG (reference sequence). V lost 5 bases to trimming and J lost 10 bases, with 21 bases between them. The assay was immunoSEQ multiplex PCR, and TCRdb's table has in-frame clones only and misses some. The sample records some 2,000,000 clones, approximately 95% being singletons. V is TRBV30 and J is TRBJ1-6, with D possibly being TRBD1 (5 bases). The source is a man aged 18 to 30 in good health. The specimen was naive CD4+ T cells sorted from blood. As for subset: CD45RA+ positively selected. As DNA, the CDR3 is TGTGCCTGGGGGACCCGCTCTGCGGGGTGGTCACCCCTCCACTTT. It is translated as CAWGTRSAGWSPLHF.